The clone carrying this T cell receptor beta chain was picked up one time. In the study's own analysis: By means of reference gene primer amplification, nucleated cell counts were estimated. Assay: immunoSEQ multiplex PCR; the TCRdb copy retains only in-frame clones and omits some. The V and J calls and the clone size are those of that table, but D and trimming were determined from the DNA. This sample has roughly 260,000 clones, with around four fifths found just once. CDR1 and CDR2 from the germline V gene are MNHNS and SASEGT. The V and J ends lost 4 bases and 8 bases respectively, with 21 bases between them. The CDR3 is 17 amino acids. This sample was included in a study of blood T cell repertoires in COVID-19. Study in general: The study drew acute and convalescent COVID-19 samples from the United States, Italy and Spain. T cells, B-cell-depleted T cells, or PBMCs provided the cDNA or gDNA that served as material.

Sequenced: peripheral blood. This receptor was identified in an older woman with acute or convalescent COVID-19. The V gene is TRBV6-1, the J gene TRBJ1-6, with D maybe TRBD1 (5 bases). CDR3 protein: CASSARGQGGSDSPLHF. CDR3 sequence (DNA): TGTGCCAGCAGTGCCCGAGGGCAGGGAGGAAGCGATTCACCCCTCCACTTT.